Listed here are 10 T cell receptor beta chains from one sample, sequenced in a study of blood T cell repertoires in COVID-19. Only in-frame clones appear in the TCRdb table, and some are missing; sequencing was by immunoSEQ multiplex PCR. The table shows about 66,000 clones, with around 82% occurring only once. The specimen sequenced was peripheral blood. These receptors were obtained from a man between 60 and 75 years old with acute or convalescent COVID-19.

This rearrangement joins TRBV7-9 to TRBJ2-1; TRBD1 matches at 7 bases. The germline gives CDR1 SEHNR, CDR2 FQNEAQ (reference sequence). This CDR3 is 16 amino acids long. Germline trimming cut 5 bases from V and 4 bases from J; bases unmatched to any gene: 11. The CDR3: CASSTFSPQGYNEQFF. The DNA of the CDR3 is TGTGCCAGCAGCACGTTTTCCCCACAGGGGTACAATGAGCAGTTCTTC.

This chain joins TRBV3-1 (or the pseudogene TRBV3-2) and TRBJ1-1; D may be TRBD1 (6 bases). The CDR3 has 16 amino acids. With 2 bases removed from V and 9 bases from J, the gap between germline ends came to 22 bases. CDR1 is LGHDT, CDR2 YNNKEL, per germline (reference sequence). The CDR3 reads CASSQRTGIDGLKAFF. The DNA of the CDR3 is TGTGCCAGCAGCCAAAGAACAGGGATAGACGGTCTAAAAGCTTTCTTT.

The rearrangement joins TRBV4-2 to TRBJ1-2; the D gene is possibly TRBD1 (5 bases). CDR3 size: 15 residues. V was cut by 0 bases and J by 4 bases, with 12 bases left in between. Germline V gives CDR1 LGHNA, CDR2 YNFKEQ. The CDR3 bases are TGTGCCAGCAGCCAAGAGAGCCCCAGGGCCTATGGCTACACCTTC. Translation gives CASSQESPRAYGYTF.

This chain links TRBV20-1 with TRBJ1-5, with 8 positions matching TRBD1. The CDR3 sequence is 17 residues long. V was clipped by 3 bases and J by 5 bases; unmatched bases: 15. Germline V CDR1 and CDR2: DFQATT, SNEGSKA (reference sequence). The CDR3 DNA follows: TGCAGTGCTAGTGCGACTGGAGGACAGGGTGCTTATCAGCCCCAGCATTTT. This sequence encodes CSASATGGQGAYQPQHF.

J is TRBJ1-1 and V is TRBV19; D is uncertain. V lost 5 bases, J lost 1 base, and 11 bases lay in between. CDR1 LNHDA and CDR2 SQIVND come from the germline V gene (reference sequence). The CDR3 has 14 residues. In DNA form, the CDR3 reads TGTGCCAGTAGTCGCCGAGAGGGGAACACTGAAGCTTTCTTT. Translating gives CASSRREGNTEAFF.

The chain combines TRBV30 with TRBJ1-2, with no clear D. Trimming removed 5 bases at V and 3 bases at J, with 7 bases between. CDR3 size: 11 residues. Germline loops: CDR1 GTSNPN, CDR2 SVGIG (reference sequence). CDR3 DNA sequence: TGTGCCTGGGGCGGATACTATGGCTACACCTTC. As protein: CAWGGYYGYTF.

The chain joins TRBV19 to TRBJ1-5, with TRBD1 matching 10 bases. Germline CDR1 reads LNHDA; CDR2 reads SQIVND (reference sequence). V lost 6 bases to trimming and J lost 1 base; unmatched junction nucleotides: 3. This CDR3 has 15 residues. The CDR3, as DNA: TGTGCCAGTAGGAGGGACAGGGGAAGCAATCAGCCCCAGCATTTT. This encodes CASRRDRGSNQPQHF.

This chain links TRBV3-1 (or the pseudogene TRBV3-2) with TRBJ1-5, with D uncertain. CDR3 length: 14 amino acids. In germline, CDR1 is LGHDT, CDR2 YNNKEL (reference sequence). Trimming removed 1 base from V and 4 bases from J, with 8 bases in between. CDR3: CASSQGGHNQPQHF. The DNA of the CDR3 is TGTGCCAGCAGCCAAGGAGGTCATAATCAGCCCCAGCATTTT.

This chain joins TRBV11-2 and TRBJ1-1; D call uncertain. The CDR3 loop spans 14 amino acids. Trimming removed 1 base at V and 4 bases at J, with 10 bases between. Germline CDR1 and CDR2: SGHAT and FQNNGV. The CDR3 is CASSLAQSGTEAFF. Written as DNA, the CDR3 is TGTGCCAGCAGCTTAGCGCAATCCGGCACTGAAGCTTTCTTT.

The rearrangement joins TRBV18 to TRBJ2-7; TRBD1 aligns across 8 bases. The germline V gene encodes CDR1 KGHSH and CDR2 LQKENI. The CDR3 totals 14 residues. Trimming removed 3 bases from V and 2 bases from J; junction bases left unmatched: 3. As DNA, the CDR3 is TGTGCCAGCTCACCGCGGGACAGGACCTACGAGCAGTACTTC. This codes for CASSPRDRTYEQYF. Variable domain in full (rest from reference TRBV18 and TRBJ2-7): NAGVMQNPRHLVRRRGQEARLRCSPMKGHSHVYWYRQLPEEGLKFMVYLQKENIIDESGMPKERFSAEFPKEGPSILRIQQVVRGDSAAYFCASSPRDRTYEQYFGPGTRLTVT.